This TCR beta chain was identified in a study of cytomegalovirus exposure and HLA in healthy donors. As for the study in general: Early released data comprised approximately 85 million unique TCRs from HLA-typed donors. Study conclusions and caveats: The study recorded 150 to 200 TCR beta chains that were cytomegalovirus-associated.

PCR involved 60 Vbeta and 13 Jbeta primers. Generated by immunoSEQ multiplex PCR, the TCRdb table keeps only in-frame clones and is missing some. The sample has over 75,000 clones; roughly 86% are singletons. Each donor was healthy, and each was a bone marrow donor. There were likely unrecorded immune exposures, though donors were nominally healthy when sampled. CDR3 length equals 18 residues. V was pared by 1 base and J by 0 bases, with 13 bases between. In germline, CDR1 is SNHLY, CDR2 FYNNEI. Regarding this clone: Its cognate antigen is unknown.

The receptor was isolated from a man aged 30 to 39 in good health and CMV-seropositive. The chain couples TRBV2 to TRBJ2-6; D is undetermined. Sequencing input: PBMCs. The CDR3 region is CASSEGHPRSSGANVLTF. CDR3 in DNA: TGTGCCAGCAGTGAAGGACACCCAAGAAGCTCTGGGGCCAACGTCCTGACTTTC.